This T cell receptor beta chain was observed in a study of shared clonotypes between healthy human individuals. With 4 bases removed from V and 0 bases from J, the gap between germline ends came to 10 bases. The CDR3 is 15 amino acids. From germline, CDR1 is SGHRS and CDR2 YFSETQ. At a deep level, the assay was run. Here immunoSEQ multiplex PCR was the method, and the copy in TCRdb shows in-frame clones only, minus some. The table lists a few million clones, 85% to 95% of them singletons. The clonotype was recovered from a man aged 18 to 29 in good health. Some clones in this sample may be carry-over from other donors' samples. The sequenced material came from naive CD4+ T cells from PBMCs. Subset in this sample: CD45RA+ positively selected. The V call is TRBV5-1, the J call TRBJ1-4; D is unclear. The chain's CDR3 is CASSLTPATNEKLFF. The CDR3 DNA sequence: TGCGCCAGCAGCCTAACCCCCGCAACTAATGAAAAACTGTTTTTT. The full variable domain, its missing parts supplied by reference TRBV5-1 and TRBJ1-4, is KAGVTQTPRYLIKTRGQQVTLSCSPISGHRSVSWYQQTPGQGLQFLFEYFSETQRNKGNFPGRFSGRQFSNSRSEMNVSTLELGDSALYLCASSLTPATNEKLFFGSGTQLSVL.